One and the same sample provided the 17 T cell receptor beta chains below, sequenced in a study of cytomegalovirus exposure and HLA in healthy donors. Use of 60 Vbeta and 13 Jbeta primers characterized the PCR. Generated by immunoSEQ multiplex PCR, the TCRdb table keeps only in-frame clones and is missing some. This sample has about 100,000 clones, with about 80% found just once. The sequenced material came from PBMCs. The receptors were gathered from a woman aged 55-75 years in good health and CMV-seronegative.

In DNA, the CDR3 is TGTGCCACCACCCGCCGGGACAGGGGTAATGAGCAGTTCTTC. Protein sequence: CATTRRDRGNEQFF. This rearrangement joins TRBV6-1 to TRBJ2-1, with 10 bases matching TRBD1. The CDR3 extends over 14 amino acids. Germline lookup yields CDR1 MNHNS and CDR2 SASEGT. The V gene end was trimmed by 10 bases and the J gene end by 7 bases; junction bases not matched to a gene: 10.

The gene calls are TRBV6-5 and TRBJ2-1, with 7 bases aligning to TRBD1. With 0 bases clipped from V and 4 bases from J, the junction kept 6 bases outside the gene matches. Per germline, CDR1 MNHEY and CDR2 SVGAGI. The CDR3 sequence is 16 residues long. The CDR3 reads CASSYSWTGAYNEQFF. The CDR3 nucleotides read TGTGCCAGCAGTTACTCTTGGACAGGAGCATACAATGAGCAGTTCTTC.

The rearrangement links TRBV6-5 to TRBJ2-7; TRBD1 matches 9 bases. The CDR3 totals 14 residues. In germline, CDR1 is MNHEY, CDR2 SVGAGI. The V segment lost 6 bases and the J segment 4 bases; nucleotides outside the gene matches: 7. CDR3 bases: TGTGCCAGCAGGGCCACAGGGGGCGCATACGAGCAGTACTTC. Protein sequence: CASRATGGAYEQYF.

As DNA, the CDR3 is TGTGCCAGCAGCCAAGATTGGGGCAGGGGGTTGATGACTGAAGCTTTCTTT. Protein: CASSQDWGRGLMTEAFF. The J gene is TRBJ1-1, the V gene TRBV14; 7 bases agree with TRBD1. There are 17 residues in the CDR3. V was pared by 0 bases and J by 5 bases, with 12 bases of the junction left unmatched. The germline gives CDR1 SGHDN, CDR2 FVKESK.

The chain couples TRBV4-3 to TRBJ1-2, with 8 bases that match TRBD1. This CDR3 has 16 amino acids. Looked up from germline, CDR1 is LGHNA and CDR2 is YSLEER. V dropped 0 bases and J dropped 4; count of bases not matched to a gene: 7. For the CDR3, the DNA is TGCGCCAGCAGCCAAGAGTACGGACAGGGATTCTATGGCTACACCTTC. Translation gives CASSQEYGQGFYGYTF.

V usage is TRBV7-8 and J usage is TRBJ2-1, with TRBD1 identical over 10 bases. The junction had 9 bases not matched to a gene; V was cut back by 5 bases and J by 8 bases. The CDR3 extends over 15 amino acids. Per the germline V gene, CDR1 is SGHVS and CDR2 is FQNEAQ. In nucleotides, the CDR3 is TGTGCCAGCAGCCGGGGGACAGGGGTGATGGATGAGCAGTTCTTC. As protein: CASSRGTGVMDEQFF.

The chain combines TRBV5-1 with TRBJ2-7; D is possibly TRBD2 (5 bases). CDR3 length: 17 residues. Germline V gene sequence: CDR1 SGHRS, CDR2 YFSETQ. With 2 bases removed from V and 3 bases from J, the gap between germline ends came to 21 bases. The CDR3 DNA is TGCGCCAGCAGCTTATCGATCGATGCGGGTCCGGGCTACGAGCAGTACTTC. Residues: CASSLSIDAGPGYEQYF. The entire variable domain, with the rest obtained from reference TRBV5-1 and TRBJ2-7, is as follows: KAGVTQTPRYLIKTRGQQVTLSCSPISGHRSVSWYQQTPGQGLQFLFEYFSETQRNKGNFPGRFSGRQFSNSRSEMNVSTLELGDSALYLCASSLSIDAGPGYEQYFGPGTRLTVT.

The chain carries TRBV5-4 and TRBJ2-1; TRBD1 agrees at 10 bases. There are 14 residues in the CDR3. From germline, CDR1 is SGHNT and CDR2 YYREEE (reference sequence). With 0 bases clipped from V and 9 bases from J, the junction kept 3 bases outside the gene matches. Here the CDR3 DNA reads TGTGCCAGCAGCTTGGCCTGGGACAGGGGTGAGCAGTTCTTC. Its protein is CASSLAWDRGEQFF.

This chain joins TRBV6-4 and TRBJ1-1, with a weak D call TRBD1 (5 bases). Per germline, CDR1 MRHNA and CDR2 SNTAGT. Deletions cut 2 bases from V and 6 bases from J, with 19 bases between. The CDR3 is 16 amino acids. CDR3 sequence reads: CASSDARDLGWAEAFF. The CDR3 DNA reads TGTGCCAGCAGTGACGCCAGGGACTTGGGTTGGGCTGAAGCTTTCTTT.

The chain combines TRBV27 with TRBJ1-5; 9 positions match TRBD1. This CDR3 contains 14 residues. CDR1 is MNHEY, CDR2 SMNVEV, per germline (reference sequence). V shed 5 bases and J 5 bases; nucleotides not matched to a gene: 4. The CDR3 sequence: CASSKQGADQPQHF. In nucleotides, the CDR3 is TGTGCCAGCAGTAAACAGGGGGCTGATCAGCCCCAGCATTTT.

The chain couples TRBV29-1 to TRBJ1-1; no firm D call. The CDR3 has 11 residues. CDR1 SQVTM and CDR2 ANQGSEA come from the germline V gene. Between the trimmed V and J ends, which lost 3 bases and 3 bases, there was a span of 5 bases. CDR3 region: CSVDGYTEAFF. The DNA for the CDR3 is TGCAGCGTTGACGGGTACACTGAAGCTTTCTTT.

V is TRBV9 and J is TRBJ2-1; D is possibly TRBD2 (6 bases). Germline CDR1 SGDLS, CDR2 YYNGEE. There are 14 residues in the CDR3. V was cut by 0 bases and J by 5 bases, with 9 bases left in between. The CDR3 DNA reads as TGTGCCAGCAGCGTAGGGGGGGAAAACAATGAGCAGTTCTTC. It encodes CASSVGGENNEQFF. The full variable domain, rest sourced from reference TRBV9 and TRBJ2-1, is DSGVTQTPKHLITATGQRVTLRCSPRSGDLSVYWYQQSLDQGLQFLIQYYNGEERAKGNILERFSAQQFPDLHSELNLSSLELGDSALYFCASSVGGENNEQFFGPGTRLTVL.

The chain has TRBV2 and TRBJ2-1; D possibly corresponds to TRBD2 (6 bases). Between the trimmed V and J ends, which lost 6 bases and 6 bases, there was a span of 21 bases. In germline, CDR1 is SNHLY, CDR2 FYNNEI. There are 16 residues in the CDR3. The CDR3 nucleotides are TGTGCCAGCAGCCCGGTGGGGGGTCACAAGGCCAATGAGCAGTTCTTC. It specifies CASSPVGGHKANEQFF.

The rearrangement links TRBV28 to TRBJ2-7; 11 positions agree with TRBD1. V lost 2 bases to trimming and J lost 3 bases; unmatched junction nucleotides: 0. Germline V CDR1 and CDR2: MDHEN, SYDVKM. This CDR3 spans 14 amino acids. CDR3 sequence reads: CASSLGTGGYEQYF. The CDR3 DNA follows: TGTGCCAGCAGTTTAGGGACAGGGGGCTACGAGCAGTACTTC.

This chain links TRBV5-1 with TRBJ2-3; D is perhaps TRBD1 (6 bases). Looked up from germline, CDR1 is SGHRS and CDR2 is YFSETQ. V lost 4 bases and J lost 2, with 14 bases in between. The CDR3 contains 15 residues. The CDR3 coding sequence is TGCGCCAGCAGCCTACAGGGACCCGACACAGATACGCAGTATTTT. This sequence encodes CASSLQGPDTDTQYF.

This chain links TRBV6-5 with TRBJ2-5; TRBD2 is a possible D gene (5 bases). V was pared by 2 bases and J by 5 bases, with 6 bases between. The CDR3 sequence is 12 residues long. CDR1 and CDR2 from the germline V gene are MNHEY and SVGAGI. Written as DNA, the CDR3 is TGTGCCAGCAGTTACCCGGGGGAGACCCAGTACTTC. Its protein is CASSYPGETQYF.

The chain employs TRBV30 and TRBJ2-3; 8 bases are a match to TRBD1. Losses at the gene ends were 5 bases for V and 4 bases for J; bases not matched to a gene: 5. This CDR3 has 13 residues. The V gene's germline CDR1 is GTSNPN and CDR2 SVGIG (reference sequence). The CDR3 spells CAWCSGGADTQYF. CDR3 DNA: TGTGCCTGGTGTTCAGGGGGCGCAGATACGCAGTATTTT.